This TCR beta chain appears in the sequencing data of a study of blood T cell repertoires in COVID-19. Study context: Samples taken during acute and convalescent COVID-19 were collected in the United States, Italy and Spain. In each case, the material was cDNA or gDNA derived from T cells, B-cell-depleted T cells, or PBMCs.

The V gene's germline CDR1 is LGHDT and CDR2 YNNKEL (reference sequence). After removal of 2 bases from V and 1 base from J, the junction contained 4 bases not matched to a gene. The CDR3 consists of 16 residues. As processed by the authors: How many nucleated cells were present was estimated from reference gene primer amplification. Generated by immunoSEQ multiplex PCR, the TCRdb table keeps only in-frame clones and is missing some. For V, J and clone size, that table is used; D and trimming come from the DNA. The top ten clones hold approximately 40% of a sample with some 150,000 clones, about 89% of them seen once.

Source material: peripheral blood. The V call is TRBV3-1 (or the pseudogene TRBV3-2), the J call TRBJ2-5, with TRBD2 identical over 10 bases. This TCR came from a man aged 50 to 59 who had recovered from COVID-19. The CDR3 DNA follows: TGTGCCAGCAGCCAAAGGACTAGCGGATTCCAAGAGACCCAGTACTTC. Translation gives CASSQRTSGFQETQYF.